These 10 T cell receptor beta chains originate from one sample sequenced in a study of control samples from healthy donors and cancer patients (dated by TCRdb to about 2020). The library was produced with the immunoSEQ multiplex PCR assay. Sourced from immuneACCESS, this table was stored by TCRdb with only in-frame sequences that have V and J called. A share of the clones is absent; for the studies checked, an unresolved V gene accounts for under half, and the remainder has no known explanation. Here the sample has approximately 230,000 clones; over 75% occur a single time. Clones ranked in the top ten supply about 14% of the sample. The sequenced material came from PBMCs. The receptors come from an older woman with lung cancer.

The chain has TRBV7-9 and TRBJ2-2; a weak D match, TRBD1 (5 bases). Germline V gene lookup returns CDR1 SEHNR and CDR2 FQNEAQ (reference sequence). V dropped 5 bases and J dropped 7 bases, with 17 bases sitting between them. The CDR3 runs to 15 residues. CDR3 sequence: CASSADTERYGELFF. In nucleotides, the CDR3 is TGTGCCAGCAGCGCGGACACGGAGAGGTACGGGGAGCTGTTTTTT.

The gene calls are TRBV5-1 and TRBJ1-1, with D perhaps TRBD1 (5 bases). The V and J ends lost 5 bases and 0 bases respectively, with 5 bases between them. The CDR3 has 12 residues. Germline assignment: CDR1 SGHRS and CDR2 YFSETQ. The DNA of the CDR3 is TGCGCCAGCAGGGACATGAACACTGAAGCTTTCTTT. Translating it yields CASRDMNTEAFF.

This chain uses TRBV11-2 with TRBJ1-3; no reliable D call. Germline V CDR1 and CDR2: SGHAT, FQNNGV. V lost 2 bases to trimming and J lost 2 bases, with 4 bases between them. CDR3 size: 13 residues. CDR3 amino acids: CASSLIAGNTIYF. CDR3 coding DNA: TGTGCCAGCAGCTTAATCGCTGGAAACACCATATATTTT.

Only a few counts were recorded for this clone. The chain joins TRBV11-3 to TRBJ1-1; tentative D call: TRBD1 (5 bases). The ends were cut back, 1 base at V and 4 bases at J, with 10 bases in the middle. Per germline, CDR1 SGHNT and CDR2 YENEEA. This CDR3 is built from 14 residues. The CDR3 is CASSLGGETTEAFF. The DNA for the CDR3 is TGTGCCAGCAGCTTAGGGGGGGAGACCACTGAAGCTTTCTTT.

The chain joins TRBV12-5 to TRBJ1-2, with 9 bases matching TRBD1. The CDR3 has 13 amino acids. Germline CDR1 and CDR2: LGHNT and FRNRAP. V lost 6 bases to trimming and J lost 5 bases; unmatched junction nucleotides: 4. The CDR3 reads CASGPGTGYGYTF. DNA for the CDR3: TGTGCTAGTGGACCGGGGACAGGGTATGGCTACACCTTC.

The chain recombines TRBV5-1 with TRBJ2-7, with 7 bases that match TRBD1. Trimming took 4 bases from V and 2 from J; bases not matched to a gene: 6. CDR3 length: 14 residues. CDR1 is SGHRS, CDR2 YFSETQ, per germline. As DNA, the CDR3 is TGCGCCAGCAGCCCCGGGACAGCCACCTACGAGCAGTACTTC. Its translation: CASSPGTATYEQYF.

This sequence joins TRBV5-1 and TRBJ2-5; TRBD2 matches at 10 bases. Per the germline V gene, CDR1 is SGHRS and CDR2 is YFSETQ. CDR3 size: 16 residues. J was trimmed by 4 bases and V by 2 bases; bases with no gene match: 8. CDR3 residues: CASSFSGRPALETQYF. DNA of the CDR3: TGCGCCAGCAGCTTTAGCGGGAGGCCCGCGTTAGAGACCCAGTACTTC.

The chain recombines TRBV29-1 with TRBJ2-5; D gene ambiguous. This CDR3 spans 11 amino acids. Germline V gene data show CDR1 as SQVTM and CDR2 as ANQGSEA. The ends were cut back, 7 bases at V and 5 bases at J, with 11 bases in the middle. In nucleotides, the CDR3 is TGCAGCGCCACGCCTGGGGAGACCCAGTACTTC. It encodes CSATPGETQYF.

The V and J genes are TRBV11-2 and TRBJ1-1; D might be TRBD1 (6 bases). The V end was cut by 0 bases, the J end by 6 bases, with 8 bases between. CDR3 size: 13 residues. Germline V gene lookup returns CDR1 SGHAT and CDR2 FQNNGV. CDR3 residues: CASSLDRTAEAFF. The CDR3 nucleotides are TGTGCCAGCAGCTTAGATCGGACAGCTGAAGCTTTCTTT.

This clone was detected a few times. The V call is TRBV7-9, the J call TRBJ1-4, with 12 positions matching TRBD1. The germline CDR1 and CDR2 sequences are SEHNR and FQNEAQ (reference sequence). The CDR3 is made up of 15 amino acids. After removal of 4 bases from V and 8 bases from J, the junction contained 5 bases not matched to a gene. The CDR3 sequence: CASSSSGTGGEKLFF. The DNA for the CDR3 is TGTGCCAGCAGCTCCTCCGGGACAGGGGGCGAAAAACTGTTTTTT. The variable domain in full, with the rest retrieved from reference TRBV7-9 and TRBJ1-4, is DTGVSQNPRHKITKRGQNVTFRCDPISEHNRLYWYRQTLGQGPEFLTYFQNEAQLEKSRLLSDRFSAERPKGSFSTLEIQRTEQGDSAMYLCASSSSGTGGEKLFFGSGTQLSVL.